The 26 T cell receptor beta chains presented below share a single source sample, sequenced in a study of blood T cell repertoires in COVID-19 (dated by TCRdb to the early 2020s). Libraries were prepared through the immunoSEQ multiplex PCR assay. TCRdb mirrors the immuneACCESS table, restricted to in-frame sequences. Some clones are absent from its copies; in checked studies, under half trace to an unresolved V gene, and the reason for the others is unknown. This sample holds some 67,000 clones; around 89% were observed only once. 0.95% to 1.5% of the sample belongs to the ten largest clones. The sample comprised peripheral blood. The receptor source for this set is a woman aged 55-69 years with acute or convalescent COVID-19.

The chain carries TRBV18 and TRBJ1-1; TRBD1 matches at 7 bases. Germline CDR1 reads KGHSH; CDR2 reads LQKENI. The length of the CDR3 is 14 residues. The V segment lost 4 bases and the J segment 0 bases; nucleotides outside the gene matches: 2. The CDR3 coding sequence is TGTGCCAGCTCACGGGGACAGATGAACACTGAAGCTTTCTTT. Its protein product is CASSRGQMNTEAFF. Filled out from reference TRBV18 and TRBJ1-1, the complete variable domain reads NAGVMQNPRHLVRRRGQEARLRCSPMKGHSHVYWYRQLPEEGLKFMVYLQKENIIDESGMPKERFSAEFPKEGPSILRIQQVVRGDSAAYFCASSRGQMNTEAFFGQGTRLTVV.

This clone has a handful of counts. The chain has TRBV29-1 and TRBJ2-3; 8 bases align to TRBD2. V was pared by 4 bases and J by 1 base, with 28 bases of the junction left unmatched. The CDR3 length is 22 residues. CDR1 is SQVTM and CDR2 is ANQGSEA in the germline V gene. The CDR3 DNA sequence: TGCAGCGTTGCGGGGTTGGATGTTCCGGGACTAGAGGTTGATATACGCACAGATACGCAGTATTTT. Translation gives CSVAGLDVPGLEVDIRTDTQYF.

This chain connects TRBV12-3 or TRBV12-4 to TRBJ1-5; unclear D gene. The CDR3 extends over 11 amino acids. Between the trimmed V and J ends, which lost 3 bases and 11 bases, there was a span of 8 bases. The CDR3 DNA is TGTGCCAGCAGTTTTGAGGACTCCCAGCATTTT. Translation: CASSFEDSQHF.

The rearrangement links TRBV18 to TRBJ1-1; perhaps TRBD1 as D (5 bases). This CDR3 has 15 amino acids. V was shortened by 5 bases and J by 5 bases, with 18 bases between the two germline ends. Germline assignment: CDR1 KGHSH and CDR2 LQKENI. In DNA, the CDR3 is TGTGCCAGCTCATTTTCAGGGTTGGGCGGAACTGAAGCTTTCTTT. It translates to CASSFSGLGGTEAFF.

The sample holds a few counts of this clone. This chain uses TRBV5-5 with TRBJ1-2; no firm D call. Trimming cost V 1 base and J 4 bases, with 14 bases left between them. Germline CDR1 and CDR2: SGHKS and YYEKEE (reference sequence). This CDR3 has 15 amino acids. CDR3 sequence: CASSLYSRDSYGYTF. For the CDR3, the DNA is TGTGCCAGCAGCTTGTACTCCCGGGATTCCTATGGCTACACCTTC.

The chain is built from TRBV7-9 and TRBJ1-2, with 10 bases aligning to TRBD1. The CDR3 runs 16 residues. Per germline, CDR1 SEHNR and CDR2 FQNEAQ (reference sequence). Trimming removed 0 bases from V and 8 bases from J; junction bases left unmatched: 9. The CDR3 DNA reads TGTGCCAGCAGCTTAGCGCCGGGACAGGGGATAGGAGGCTACACCTTC. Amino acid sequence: CASSLAPGQGIGGYTF. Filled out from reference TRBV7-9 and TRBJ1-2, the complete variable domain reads DTGVSQNPRHKITKRGQNVTFRCDPISEHNRLYWYRQTLGQGPEFLTYFQNEAQLEKSRLLSDRFSAERPKGSFSTLEIQRTEQGDSAMYLCASSLAPGQGIGGYTFGSGTRLTVV.

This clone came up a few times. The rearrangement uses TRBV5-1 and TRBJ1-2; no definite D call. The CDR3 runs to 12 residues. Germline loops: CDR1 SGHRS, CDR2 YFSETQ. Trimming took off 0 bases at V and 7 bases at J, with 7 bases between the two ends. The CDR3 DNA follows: TGCGCCAGCAGCTTGGACCTAGGTGGCTACACCTTC. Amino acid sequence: CASSLDLGGYTF. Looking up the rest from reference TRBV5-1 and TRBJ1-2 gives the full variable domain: KAGVTQTPRYLIKTRGQQVTLSCSPISGHRSVSWYQQTPGQGLQFLFEYFSETQRNKGNFPGRFSGRQFSNSRSEMNVSTLELGDSALYLCASSLDLGGYTFGSGTRLTVV.

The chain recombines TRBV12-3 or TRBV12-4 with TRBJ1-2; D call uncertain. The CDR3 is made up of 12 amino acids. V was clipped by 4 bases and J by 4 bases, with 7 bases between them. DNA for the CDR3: TGTGCCAGCAGTTCCAGATCCTATGGCTACACCTTC. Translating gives CASSSRSYGYTF.

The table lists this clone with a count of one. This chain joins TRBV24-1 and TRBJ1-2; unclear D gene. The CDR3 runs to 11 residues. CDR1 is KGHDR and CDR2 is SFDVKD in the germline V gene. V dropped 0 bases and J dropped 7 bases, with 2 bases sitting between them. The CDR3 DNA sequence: TGTGCCACCAGTGATTTGCGTGGCTACACCTTC. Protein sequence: CATSDLRGYTF.

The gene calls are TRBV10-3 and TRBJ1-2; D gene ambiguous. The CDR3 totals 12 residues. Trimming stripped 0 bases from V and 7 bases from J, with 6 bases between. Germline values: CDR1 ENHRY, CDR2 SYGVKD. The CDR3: CAISESGVGYTF. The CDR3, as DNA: TGTGCCATCAGTGAGTCCGGGGTTGGCTACACCTTC.

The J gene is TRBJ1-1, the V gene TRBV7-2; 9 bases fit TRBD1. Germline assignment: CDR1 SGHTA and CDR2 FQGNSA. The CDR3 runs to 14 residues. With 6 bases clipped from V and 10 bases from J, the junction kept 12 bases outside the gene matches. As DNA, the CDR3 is TGTGCCAGCAGACTCAGATCGACAGGGGGAACAGCTTTCTTT. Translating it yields CASRLRSTGGTAFF.

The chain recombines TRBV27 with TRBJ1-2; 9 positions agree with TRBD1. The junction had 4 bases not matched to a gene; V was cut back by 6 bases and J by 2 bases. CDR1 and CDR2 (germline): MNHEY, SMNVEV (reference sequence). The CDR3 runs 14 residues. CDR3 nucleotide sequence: TGTGCCAGCAGAGACAGGGGGGCCAACTATGGCTACACCTTC. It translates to CASRDRGANYGYTF.

The CDR3 DNA sequence: TGTGCCAGCAGTTCCACAGGGTACTACGAGCAGTACGTC. It codes for CASSSTGYYEQYV. The J gene is TRBJ2-7, the V gene TRBV28; a weak D match, TRBD1 (6 bases). Deletions cut 4 bases from V and 3 bases from J, with 10 bases between. This CDR3 is built from 13 residues. CDR1 MDHEN and CDR2 SYDVKM come from the germline V gene.

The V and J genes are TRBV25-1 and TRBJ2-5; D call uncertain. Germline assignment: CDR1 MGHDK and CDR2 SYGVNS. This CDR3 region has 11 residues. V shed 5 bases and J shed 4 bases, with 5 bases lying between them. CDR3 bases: TGTGCCAGCAGTATATTAGAGACCCAGTACTTC. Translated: CASSILETQYF.

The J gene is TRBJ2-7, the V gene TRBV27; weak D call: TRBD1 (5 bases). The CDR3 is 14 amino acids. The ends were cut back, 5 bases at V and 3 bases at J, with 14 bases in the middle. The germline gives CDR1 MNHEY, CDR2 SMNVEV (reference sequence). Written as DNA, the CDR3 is TGTGCCAGCAGTCCAACAGGTACACTCTACGAGCAGTACGTC. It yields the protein CASSPTGTLYEQYV.

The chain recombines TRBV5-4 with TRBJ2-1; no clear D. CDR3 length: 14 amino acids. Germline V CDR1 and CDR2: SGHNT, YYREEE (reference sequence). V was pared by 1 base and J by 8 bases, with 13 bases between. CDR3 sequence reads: CASSLSGDRDEQFF. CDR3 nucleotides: TGTGCCAGCAGCTTGAGTGGAGACCGGGATGAGCAGTTCTTC.

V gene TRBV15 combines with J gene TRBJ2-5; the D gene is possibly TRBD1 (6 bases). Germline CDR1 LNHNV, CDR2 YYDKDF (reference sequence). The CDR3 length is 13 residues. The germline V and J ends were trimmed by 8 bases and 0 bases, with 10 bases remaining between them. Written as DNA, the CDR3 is TGTGCCACCTCGAGGGGGTACCAAGAGACCCAGTACTTC. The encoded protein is CATSRGYQETQYF.

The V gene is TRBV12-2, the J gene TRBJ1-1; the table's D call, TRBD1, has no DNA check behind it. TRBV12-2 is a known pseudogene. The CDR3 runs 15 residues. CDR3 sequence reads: CASRFSGQGNTEAFF. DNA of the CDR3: TGTGCAAGTCGCTTTAGCGGACAGGGGAACACTGAAGCTTTCTTT.

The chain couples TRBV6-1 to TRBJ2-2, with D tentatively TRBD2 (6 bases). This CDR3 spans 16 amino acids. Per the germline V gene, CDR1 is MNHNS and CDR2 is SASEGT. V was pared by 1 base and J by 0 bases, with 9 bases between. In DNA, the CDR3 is TGTGCCAGCAGTGAAGTTGGCGGGGCGAACACCGGGGAGCTGTTTTTT. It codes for CASSEVGGANTGELFF.

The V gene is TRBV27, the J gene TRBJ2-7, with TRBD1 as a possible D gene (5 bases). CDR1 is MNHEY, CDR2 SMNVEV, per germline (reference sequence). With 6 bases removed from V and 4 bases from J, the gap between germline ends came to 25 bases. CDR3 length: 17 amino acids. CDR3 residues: CASSPHNRRHDAYEQYV. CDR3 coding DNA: TGTGCCAGCAGCCCCCACAACAGGCGCCACGATGCGTACGAGCAGTACGTC.

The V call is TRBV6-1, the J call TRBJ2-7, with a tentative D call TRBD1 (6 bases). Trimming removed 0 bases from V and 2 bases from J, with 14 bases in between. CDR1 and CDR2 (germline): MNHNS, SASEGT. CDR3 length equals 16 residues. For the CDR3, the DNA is TGTGCCAGCAGTGAAGCGCCGAGGGGGTCAGCCTACGAGCAGTACGTC. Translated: CASSEAPRGSAYEQYV.

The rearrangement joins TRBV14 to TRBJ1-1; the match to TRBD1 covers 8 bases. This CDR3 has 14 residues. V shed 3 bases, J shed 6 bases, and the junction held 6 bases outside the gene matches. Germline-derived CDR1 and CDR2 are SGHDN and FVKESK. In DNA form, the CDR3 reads TGTGCCAGCAGCCATCGGACAGGGAGCTCTGAAGCTTTCTTT. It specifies CASSHRTGSSEAFF. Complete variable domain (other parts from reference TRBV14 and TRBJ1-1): EAGVTQFPSHSVIEKGQTVTLRCDPISGHDNLYWYRRVMGKEIKFLLHFVKESKQDESGMPNNRFLAERTGGTYSTLKVQPAELEDSGVYFCASSHRTGSSEAFFGQGTRLTVV.

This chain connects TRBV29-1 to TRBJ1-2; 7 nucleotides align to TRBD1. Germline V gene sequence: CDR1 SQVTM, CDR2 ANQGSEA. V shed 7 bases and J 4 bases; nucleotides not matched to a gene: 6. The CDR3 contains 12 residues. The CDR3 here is CSAEGTVYGYTF. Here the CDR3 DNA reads TGCAGCGCCGAGGGGACAGTCTATGGCTACACCTTC.

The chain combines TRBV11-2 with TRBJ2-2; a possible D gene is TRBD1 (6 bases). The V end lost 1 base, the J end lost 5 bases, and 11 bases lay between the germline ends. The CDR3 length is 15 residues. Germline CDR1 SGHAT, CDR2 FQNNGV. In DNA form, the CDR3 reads TGTGCCAGCAGCTTAGGTGACAGGAGTACCGGGGAGCTGTTTTTT. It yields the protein CASSLGDRSTGELFF.

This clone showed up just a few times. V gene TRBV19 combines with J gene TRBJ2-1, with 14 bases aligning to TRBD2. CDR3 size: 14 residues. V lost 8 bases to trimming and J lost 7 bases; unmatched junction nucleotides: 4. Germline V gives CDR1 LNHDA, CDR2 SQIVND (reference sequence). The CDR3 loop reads CASSGTSGSNEQFF. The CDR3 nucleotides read TGTGCCAGTTCTGGGACTAGCGGGAGTAATGAGCAGTTCTTC.

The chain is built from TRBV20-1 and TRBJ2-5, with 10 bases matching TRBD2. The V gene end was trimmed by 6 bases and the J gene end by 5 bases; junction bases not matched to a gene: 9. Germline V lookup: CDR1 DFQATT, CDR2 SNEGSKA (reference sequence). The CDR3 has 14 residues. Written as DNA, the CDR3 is TGCAGTGCGAGTATCGGGACTAGCGAGGAGACCCAGTACTTC. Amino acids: CSASIGTSEETQYF.